This TCR beta chain appears in the sequencing data of a study of cytomegalovirus exposure and HLA in healthy donors. V was pared by 6 bases and J by 5 bases, with 14 bases of the junction left unmatched. Germline loops: CDR1 SNHLY, CDR2 FYNNEI. The CDR3 covers 16 residues. Assay: immunoSEQ multiplex PCR; the TCRdb copy retains only in-frame clones and omits some. The sample yields 200,000 to 300,000 clones, approximately 86% seen once. Study findings and constraints: In vitro confirmation showed three CMV-associated chains to be CMV antigen specific. In the roughly 120 validation repertoires, 85% to 95% of cluster scores exceeded 0, per a later analysis. Cytomegalovirus association was listed for around 170 TCR beta chains.

As for this clone: As yet, its antigen is unknown.

Sample: PBMCs. The clonotype comes from a young woman in good health and CMV-seropositive. The chain combines TRBV2 with TRBJ1-1; TRBD1 matches 8 bases. CDR3 sequence: CASRELTGGSRTEAFF. In nucleotides, the CDR3 is TGTGCCAGCAGAGAGCTTACAGGGGGGTCAAGGACTGAAGCTTTCTTT. The full variable domain, with the rest looked up from reference TRBV2 and TRBJ1-1, is EPEVTQTPSHQVTQMGQEVILRCVPISNHLYFYWYRQILGQKVEFLVSFYNNEISEKSEIFDDQFSVERPDGSNFTLKIRSTKLEDSAMYFCASRELTGGSRTEAFFGQGTRLTVV.